These 19 T cell receptor beta chains originate from one sample sequenced in a study of cytomegalovirus exposure and HLA in healthy donors (dated 2017 in TCRdb). Library preparation employed the immunoSEQ multiplex PCR assay. TCRdb provides this immuneACCESS table in a form limited to in-frame rearrangements. Some clones are lacking; in checked studies, under half of them reflect an unresolved V gene, and why the rest are absent is not known. In all, the sample holds around 200,000 clones, and 80% to 85% of those were seen once. The top ten clones comprise 0.95% to 1.5% of the sample. Material for sequencing was PBMCs. The receptors stem from a young woman in good health and CMV-seronegative.

This chain links TRBV10-1 with TRBJ2-1; a weak D match, TRBD2 (6 bases). Germline V gene lookup returns CDR1 WNHNN and CDR2 SYGVQD (reference sequence). V lost 4 bases and J 7 bases, leaving 14 bases between the germline ends. CDR3 length: 14 amino acids. The CDR3 DNA sequence: TGCGCCAGCAGTGGGGTACTAGCCAGGAATGAGCAGTTCTTC. This translates into CASSGVLARNEQFF.

This clone was recorded a few times. The V and J genes are TRBV5-1 and TRBJ2-2; 8 nucleotides line up with TRBD1. The junction had 6 bases not matched to a gene; V was cut back by 4 bases and J by 4 bases. CDR1 and CDR2 (germline): SGHRS, YFSETQ. The CDR3 totals 15 residues. CDR3 DNA: TGCGCCAGCAGCCCGCGACAGGGGTCCACCGGGGAGCTGTTTTTT. Amino acids: CASSPRQGSTGELFF.

This clone was counted between two and nine times. This chain connects TRBV27 to TRBJ2-1, with 13 positions matching TRBD2. Germline CDR1 and CDR2: MNHEY and SMNVEV (reference sequence). CDR3 length: 15 amino acids. With V trimmed by 6 bases and J by 5 bases, 4 bases remained unmatched. CDR3 coding DNA: TGTGCCAGCAGCCGCGGGACTAGCGGGAACAATGAGCAGTTCTTC. Protein product: CASSRGTSGNNEQFF.

As for this clone: This sample also contains other DNA sequences that code for the same CDR3. The chain employs TRBV4-1 and TRBJ2-2; D unresolved. V was clipped by 1 base and J by 5 bases, with 5 bases between them. This CDR3 spans 13 amino acids. Germline V gene sequence: CDR1 MGHRA, CDR2 YSYEKL. CDR3 loop: CASSQVSTGELFF. In DNA form, the CDR3 reads TGCGCCAGCAGCCAAGTTTCGACCGGGGAGCTGTTTTTT.

This clone was counted between two and nine times. The gene calls are TRBV18 and TRBJ1-1; D gene unclear. Germline V gives CDR1 KGHSH, CDR2 LQKENI. Trimming shortened V by 4 bases and J by 0 bases, and 15 bases separated the two germline ends. CDR3 length: 16 residues. CDR3 in DNA: TGTGCCAGCTCACTACGACGGGGTAGGGTGAACACTGAAGCTTTCTTT. Protein product: CASSLRRGRVNTEAFF.

In DNA, the CDR3 is TGTGCCAGCAGTGCTTCCCAGGGGTTTGGCTACACCTTC. This codes for CASSASQGFGYTF. This chain joins TRBV2 and TRBJ1-2, with D tentatively TRBD1 (6 bases). Germline V CDR1 and CDR2: SNHLY, FYNNEI. Between the trimmed V and J ends, which lost 4 bases and 7 bases, there was a span of 13 bases. This CDR3 comprises 13 residues.

V is TRBV7-9 and J is TRBJ2-1; 8 positions agree with TRBD2. Germline V lookup: CDR1 SEHNR, CDR2 FQNEAQ (reference sequence). Trimming took 8 bases from V and 4 from J; bases not matched to a gene: 7. The CDR3 consists of 14 residues. This CDR3 reads CASREAGAYNEQFF. The CDR3 DNA reads TGTGCCAGCCGAGAAGCGGGAGCTTACAATGAGCAGTTCTTC.

The J gene is TRBJ2-7, the V gene TRBV29-1, with a tentative D call TRBD1 (6 bases). This CDR3 spans 11 amino acids. Germline-derived CDR1 and CDR2 are SQVTM and ANQGSEA. The V and J ends lost 6 bases and 1 base respectively, with 7 bases between them. The CDR3 DNA reads as TGCAGCGTCGGACAGTCCTACGAGCAGTACTTC. It is translated as CSVGQSYEQYF.

The chain joins TRBV11-3 to TRBJ2-7; no reliable D call. CDR1 SGHNT and CDR2 YENEEA come from the germline V gene. V was clipped by 4 bases and J by 9 bases, with 19 bases between them. This CDR3 has 14 residues. In nucleotides, the CDR3 is TGTGCCAGCAGCTCCGCATCCCACCCCAGTGTGCAGTACTTC. Translating it yields CASSSASHPSVQYF.

Details on this clone: Other nucleotide sequences in the sample specify the same CDR3. The chain is built from TRBV30 and TRBJ2-3, with D possibly matching TRBD2 (5 bases). V was cut by 1 base and J by 2 bases, with 7 bases left in between. Per the germline V gene, CDR1 is GTSNPN and CDR2 is SVGIG (reference sequence). The CDR3 runs 13 residues. CDR3 sequence reads: CAWSAGNTDTQYF. The CDR3 DNA reads as TGTGCCTGGAGTGCGGGAAACACAGATACGCAGTATTTT.

V usage is TRBV30 and J usage is TRBJ1-5; D not resolved. The germline V gene encodes CDR1 GTSNPN and CDR2 SVGIG (reference sequence). V lost 0 bases and J 4 bases, leaving 4 bases between the germline ends. This CDR3 has 12 residues. The DNA for the CDR3 is TGTGCCTGGAGTGTACAAAATCAGCCCCAGCATTTT. Its translation: CAWSVQNQPQHF.

This clone occurred a few times. The rearrangement joins TRBV6-1 to TRBJ2-2; D possibly corresponds to TRBD1 (5 bases). V dropped 3 bases and J dropped 5 bases, with 13 bases sitting between them. Germline V CDR1 and CDR2: MNHNS, SASEGT. This CDR3 is built from 15 residues. For the CDR3, the DNA is TGTGCCAGCAGTGAGAAGAACAGGTTGACCGGGGAGCTGTTTTTT. This codes for CASSEKNRLTGELFF.

With respect to this clone: In the same sample, other DNA sequences code for this CDR3. This chain connects TRBV5-1 to TRBJ2-2; D is perhaps TRBD2 (6 bases). CDR1 is SGHRS and CDR2 is YFSETQ in the germline V gene. Trimming took 5 bases from V and 5 from J, leaving 13 bases between them. The CDR3 extends over 14 amino acids. The CDR3 region is CASSWDSNTGELFF. CDR3 nucleotides: TGCGCCAGCAGTTGGGACTCTAATACCGGGGAGCTGTTTTTT.

The sample holds a few counts of this clone. V usage is TRBV19 and J usage is TRBJ1-6, with D maybe TRBD1 (6 bases). This CDR3 contains 13 residues. V was cut by 8 bases and J by 3 bases, with 8 bases left in between. Germline V lookup: CDR1 LNHDA, CDR2 SQIVND (reference sequence). CDR3 DNA sequence: TGTGCCAGTGGGGACAACTATAATTCACCCCTCCACTTT. This encodes CASGDNYNSPLHF.

This clone was detected once. In DNA form, the CDR3 reads TGTGCCAGCAGCTTAACCTCACAGAGCCAAGAGACCCAGTACTTC. Translated: CASSLTSQSQETQYF. The chain joins TRBV7-9 to TRBJ2-5; D is uncertain. V was shortened by 2 bases and J by 1 base, with 11 bases between the two germline ends. The CDR3 has 15 amino acids. Germline assignment: CDR1 SEHNR and CDR2 FQNEAQ (reference sequence).

The chain is built from TRBV6-5 and TRBJ1-3; 8 bases line up with TRBD1. The CDR3 is 14 amino acids. Germline V gene sequence: CDR1 MNHEY, CDR2 SVGAGI. V gave up 5 bases and J gave up 4 bases; unmatched junction bases: 4. Here the CDR3 reads CASSRDRGGNTIYF. In DNA, the CDR3 is TGTGCCAGCAGTCGCGACAGGGGCGGAAACACCATATATTTT.

This chain uses TRBV18 with TRBJ1-1; D is undetermined. The V end was cut by 1 base, the J end by 10 bases, with 10 bases between. Germline CDR1 KGHSH, CDR2 LQKENI. The CDR3 sequence is 12 residues long. The CDR3 region is CASSPQAGGAFF. As DNA, the CDR3 is TGTGCCAGCTCACCACAGGCGGGCGGAGCTTTCTTT.

This rearrangement joins TRBV6-1 to TRBJ1-4; 10 positions agree with TRBD1. The CDR3 consists of 14 residues. Germline V gives CDR1 MNHNS, CDR2 SASEGT. V dropped 8 bases and J dropped 11; count of bases not matched to a gene: 11. CDR3 residues: CASQPGTGEEKLFF. CDR3 bases: TGTGCCAGCCAACCCGGGACAGGGGAGGAGAAACTGTTTTTT.

The rearrangement links TRBV5-1 to TRBJ2-7, with 7 bases lining up with TRBD2. Germline V gene sequence: CDR1 SGHRS, CDR2 YFSETQ. With 3 bases clipped from V and 0 bases from J, the junction kept 9 bases outside the gene matches. The CDR3 has 16 residues. The CDR3, as DNA: TGCGCCAGCAGCTCCGGGGGGACGGGAATCTCCTACGAGCAGTACTTC. It yields the protein CASSSGGTGISYEQYF.